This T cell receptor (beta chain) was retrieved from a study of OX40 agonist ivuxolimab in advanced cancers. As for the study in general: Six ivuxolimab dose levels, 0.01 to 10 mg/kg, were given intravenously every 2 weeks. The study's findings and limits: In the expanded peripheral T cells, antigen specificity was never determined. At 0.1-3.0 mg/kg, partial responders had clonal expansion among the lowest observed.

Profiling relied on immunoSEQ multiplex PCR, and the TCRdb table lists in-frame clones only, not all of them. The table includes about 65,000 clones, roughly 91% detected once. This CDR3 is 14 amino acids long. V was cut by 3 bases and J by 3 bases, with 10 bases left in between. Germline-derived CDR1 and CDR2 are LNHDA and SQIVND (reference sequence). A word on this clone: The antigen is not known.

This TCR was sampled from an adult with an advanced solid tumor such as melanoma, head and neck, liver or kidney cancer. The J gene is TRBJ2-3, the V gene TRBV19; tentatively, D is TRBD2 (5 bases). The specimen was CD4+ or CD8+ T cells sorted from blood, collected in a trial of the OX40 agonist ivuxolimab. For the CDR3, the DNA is TGTGCCAGTAGTATCGGGAAGGGAACAGATACGCAGTATTTT. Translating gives CASSIGKGTDTQYF.